Shown below are 10 T cell receptor beta chains from a single sample sequenced in a study of T cells in Graves' hyperthyroidism and ophthalmopathy. Amplified TCR beta CDR3 regions derived from RNA transcripts. The TCR CDR3 was amplified in a first-round RT-PCR using the HTBI primer set. One entry per CDR3 protein results from TCRdb running MiXCR on the multiplex PCR reads. The data contain about 690,000 distinct CDR3 sequences, 15% to 20% of them singletons. The sample taken for sequencing was blood. These receptors were taken from a man aged 45-65 years with Graves' hyperthyroidism.

This clonotype was counted ten times or more. The genes are TRBV11-2 and TRBJ1-5, with a tentative D call TRBD1 (5 bases). This CDR3 contains 16 residues. With 1 base removed from V and 4 bases from J, the gap between germline ends came to 14 bases. Germline V gives CDR1 SGHAT, CDR2 FQNNGV. The CDR3 is CASSLGGRLGNQPQHF. In nucleotides, the CDR3 is TGTGCCAGCAGCTTAGGGGGCCGTTTAGGGAATCAGCCCCAGCATTTT. Filled out from reference TRBV11-2 and TRBJ1-5, the complete variable domain reads EAGVAQSPRYKIIEKRQSVAFWCNPISGHATLYWYQQILGQGPKLLIQFQNNGVVDDSQLPKDRFSAERLKGVDSTLKIQPAKLEDSAVYLCASSLGGRLGNQPQHFGDGTRLSIL.

For this clonotype: A junction boundary mismatches the germline segment, possibly from a read error. CDR3 protein: CASSGMDRAYEQYF. In DNA form, the CDR3 reads TGCGCCAGCAGCGGGATGGACAGGGCCTACGAGCAGTACTTC. V gene TRBV5-8 combines with J gene TRBJ2-7, with D possibly being TRBD1 (8 bases). Germline CDR1 SGHTS, CDR2 YDEGEE. The CDR3 covers 14 residues.

V gene TRBV2 combines with J gene TRBJ1-5; 7 nucleotides agree with TRBD1. Germline CDR1 is SNHLY and CDR2 is FYNNEI. CDR3 length equals 15 residues. V lost 6 bases and J lost 0; bases outside the gene matches: 5. In DNA, the CDR3 is TGTGCCAGCAGGGCCAACAGGGGTAGCAATCAGCCCCAGCATTTT. This encodes CASRANRGSNQPQHF. Full variable domain (missing parts from reference TRBV2 and TRBJ1-5): EPEVTQTPSHQVTQMGQEVILRCVPISNHLYFYWYRQILGQKVEFLVSFYNNEISEKSEIFDDQFSVERPDGSNFTLKIRSTKLEDSAMYFCASRANRGSNQPQHFGDGTRLSIL.

This clonotype came up a few times. V gene TRBV6-2 or TRBV6-3 combines with J gene TRBJ2-6, with D perhaps TRBD1 (6 bases). The length of the CDR3 is 15 residues. The germline V gene has CDR1 MNHEY and CDR2 SVGEGT. V lost 5 bases and J lost 4, with 12 bases in between. CDR3 in amino acids: CASSTYRDGANVLTF. DNA for the CDR3: TGTGCCAGCAGTACGTACAGGGACGGGGCCAACGTCCTGACTTTC.

The chain uses TRBV11-2 and TRBJ2-1, with 11 bases that match TRBD2. Germline V lookup: CDR1 SGHAT, CDR2 FQNNGV. V dropped 5 bases and J dropped 6; count of bases not matched to a gene: 6. CDR3 size: 15 residues. CDR3 in amino acids: CASSQASGRINEQFF. The CDR3 nucleotides read TGTGCCAGCAGCCAAGCTAGCGGGAGGATCAATGAGCAGTTCTTC.

This clonotype showed up just a few times. The rearrangement links TRBV7-3 to TRBJ2-1; no reliable D call. The CDR3 runs 15 residues. Germline loops: CDR1 SGHTA, CDR2 FQGTGA. The ends were cut back, 4 bases at V and 1 base at J, with 11 bases in the middle. CDR3 region: CASSSYQRSYNEQFF. CDR3 sequence (DNA): TGTGCCAGCAGCTCCTACCAGCGTTCCTACAATGAGCAGTTCTTC.

This clonotype was observed many times. The chain uses TRBV11-1 and TRBJ2-7; the D gene could be TRBD1 or TRBD2 (7 bases each). Germline CDR1 and CDR2: SGHAT and FQDESV (reference sequence). CDR3 length: 14 residues. Trimming removed 3 bases at V and 2 bases at J, with 11 bases between. This CDR3 reads CASSFRGGTYEQYF. For the CDR3, the DNA is TGTGCCAGCAGCTTCAGGGGGGGTACCTACGAGCAGTACTTC.

This clonotype was counted a few times. The chain is built from TRBV10-1 and TRBJ1-5; possibly TRBD1 for D (5 bases). Germline values: CDR1 WNHNN, CDR2 SYGVQD (reference sequence). V was shortened by 3 bases and J by 3 bases, with 9 bases between the two germline ends. This CDR3 has 14 residues. CDR3 amino acids: CASSDGGPNQPQHF. The CDR3 DNA is TGCGCCAGCAGTGACGGGGGTCCCAATCAGCCCCAGCATTTT.

The sample holds a few counts of this clonotype. CDR3 nucleotide sequence: TGTGCCAGTAGTATAGATCGGGACAGCCCCTACAATGAGCAGTTCTTC. Its translation: CASSIDRDSPYNEQFF. The chain carries TRBV19 and TRBJ2-1; 7 nucleotides line up with TRBD1. Looked up from germline, CDR1 is LNHDA and CDR2 is SQIVND (reference sequence). Unmatched junction bases numbered 4, after V lost 0 bases and J lost 2 bases. CDR3 length: 16 amino acids.

This clonotype was detected only a few times. Possible read error: a much larger clone is one base away. The gene calls are TRBV11-2 and TRBJ2-3; D remains unclear. Germline CDR1 is SGHAT and CDR2 is FQNNGV. V dropped 0 bases and J dropped 5 bases, with 9 bases sitting between them. The CDR3 consists of 14 residues. CDR3 sequence reads: CASSLDRNIDTQYF. CDR3 in DNA: TGTGCCAGCAGCTTAGATCGGAACATAGATACGCAGTATTTT.